Following are 22 T cell receptor beta chains from one sample sequenced in a study of blood T cell repertoires in COVID-19. Generated by immunoSEQ multiplex PCR, the TCRdb table keeps only in-frame clones and is missing some. Of some 150,000 clones in the sample, 75% to 90% were seen once. Sequencing was performed on peripheral blood. Receptors were obtained from a man between 60 and 75 years old with acute or convalescent COVID-19.

This sequence joins TRBV11-2 and TRBJ2-7, with 10 bases that match TRBD2. The CDR3 runs to 17 residues. Germline assignment: CDR1 SGHAT and CDR2 FQNNGV. J gave up 2 bases and V 1 base, and 8 bases lay outside the gene matches. The CDR3 DNA sequence: TGTGCCAGCAGCTTAGGAAGGACTAGCGGATATACCTACGAGCAGTACTTC. As protein: CASSLGRTSGYTYEQYF.

This chain connects TRBV2 to TRBJ1-5; possibly TRBD1 for D (6 bases). The CDR3 totals 14 residues. V lost 6 bases, J lost 6 bases, and 15 bases lay in between. Germline V gives CDR1 SNHLY, CDR2 FYNNEI. For the CDR3, the DNA is TGTGCCAGCAGCGGCGAGACAGGTCTTCAGCCCCAGCATTTT. Translation: CASSGETGLQPQHF.

In its sample, this clone was seen a few times. The rearrangement joins TRBV5-1 to TRBJ2-5, with D possibly matching TRBD2 (5 bases). The V end was cut by 4 bases, the J end by 3 bases, with 7 bases between. This CDR3 contains 12 residues. Per the germline V gene, CDR1 is SGHRS and CDR2 is YFSETQ. In nucleotides, the CDR3 is TGCGCCAGCAGCGTCGGGGAAGAGACCCAGTACTTC. Amino acids: CASSVGEETQYF.

This chain links TRBV19 with TRBJ1-1; D is possibly TRBD1 (6 bases). V was cut by 4 bases and J by 2 bases, with 14 bases left in between. The germline V gene encodes CDR1 LNHDA and CDR2 SQIVND (reference sequence). This CDR3 region has 15 residues. The CDR3 DNA reads as TGTGCCAGTAGTACGAACAGGGAACCCAACACTGAAGCTTTCTTT. It encodes CASSTNREPNTEAFF.

The gene calls are TRBV4-1 and TRBJ2-1; 12 nucleotides line up with TRBD2. Per the germline V gene, CDR1 is MGHRA and CDR2 is YSYEKL. The CDR3 runs 16 residues. Unmatched junction bases numbered 4, after V lost 1 base and J lost 6 bases. This chain's CDR3 is CASSQVGLAGFNEQFF. The CDR3 DNA sequence: TGCGCCAGCAGCCAAGTAGGACTAGCGGGGTTCAATGAGCAGTTCTTC.

The V and J genes are TRBV5-1 and TRBJ2-7; TRBD1 might be the D (6 bases). Germline V CDR1 and CDR2: SGHRS, YFSETQ. V was trimmed by 4 bases and J by 6 bases, leaving 23 bases between them. The CDR3 consists of 16 residues. The chain's CDR3 is CASSLSQGLYGFEQYF. The CDR3 nucleotides read TGCGCCAGCAGCCTCTCACAGGGTCTTTATGGCTTCGAGCAGTACTTC. Full variable domain (missing parts from reference TRBV5-1 and TRBJ2-7): KAGVTQTPRYLIKTRGQQVTLSCSPISGHRSVSWYQQTPGQGLQFLFEYFSETQRNKGNFPGRFSGRQFSNSRSEMNVSTLELGDSALYLCASSLSQGLYGFEQYFGPGTRLTVT.

This sequence joins TRBV4-3 and TRBJ2-3; a possible D gene is TRBD1 (5 bases). The germline CDR1 and CDR2 sequences are LGHNA and YSLEER. Trimming took 5 bases from V and 1 from J, leaving 13 bases between them. The CDR3 runs 15 residues. The DNA for the CDR3 is TGCGCCAGCAGCGGGGCCAGTACGGGCACAGATACGCAGTATTTT. Its translation: CASSGASTGTDTQYF.

The chain uses TRBV19 and TRBJ2-3, with TRBD2 identical over 7 bases. J gave up 5 bases and V 7 bases, and 12 bases lay outside the gene matches. CDR1 and CDR2 from the germline V gene are LNHDA and SQIVND (reference sequence). CDR3 length equals 15 residues. CDR3 DNA: TGTGCCAGTAAGGTTTCCGGGGGGAGTAGAGATACGCAGTATTTT. Translating it yields CASKVSGGSRDTQYF.

The chain has TRBV28 and TRBJ1-1, with 8 bases identical to TRBD1. The CDR3 loop spans 15 amino acids. The germline V gene has CDR1 MDHEN and CDR2 SYDVKM. J gave up 10 bases and V 3 bases, and 13 bases lay outside the gene matches. CDR3: CASSFPGQGRNGAFF. Here the CDR3 DNA reads TGTGCCAGCAGTTTCCCCGGACAGGGAAGGAATGGAGCTTTCTTT.

The chain carries TRBV19 and TRBJ2-3; 14 nucleotides agree with TRBD2. Germline assignment: CDR1 LNHDA and CDR2 SQIVND (reference sequence). The V segment lost 5 bases and the J segment 2 bases; nucleotides outside the gene matches: 3. The CDR3 is 16 amino acids. The CDR3 DNA sequence: TGTGCCAGTAGTGGGACTAGCGGGGGATTCACAGATACGCAGTATTTT. This gives the protein CASSGTSGGFTDTQYF.

CDR3 DNA sequence: TGTGCCAGCAGGGACAGCCCCAATCAGCCCCAGCATTTT. This translates into CASRDSPNQPQHF. The J gene is TRBJ1-5, the V gene TRBV6-5; tentatively, D is TRBD1 (6 bases). Germline loops: CDR1 MNHEY, CDR2 SVGAGI. Between the trimmed V and J ends, which lost 6 bases and 3 bases, there was a span of 9 bases. CDR3 length equals 13 residues.

The genes are TRBV7-9 and TRBJ2-2; a possible D gene is TRBD1 (5 bases). The CDR3 covers 15 residues. Looked up from germline, CDR1 is SEHNR and CDR2 is FQNEAQ (reference sequence). Trimming removed 1 base at V and 2 bases at J, with 8 bases between. DNA of the CDR3: TGTGCCAGCAGCTTAGACCAGGGAAACACCGGGGAGCTGTTTTTT. It is translated as CASSLDQGNTGELFF.

V gene TRBV5-4 combines with J gene TRBJ2-3; 9 positions match TRBD2. V shed 3 bases and J 5 bases; nucleotides not matched to a gene: 10. Germline V CDR1 and CDR2: SGHNT, YYREEE (reference sequence). This CDR3 spans 16 amino acids. The CDR3 region is CASSSGSSGALDTQYF. As DNA, the CDR3 is TGTGCCAGCAGCTCGGGGTCTAGCGGGGCTCTAGATACGCAGTATTTT.

The CDR3 here is CASSLDFGQNHGYTF. CDR3 sequence (DNA): TGTGCCAGCAGCTTAGATTTTGGTCAGAACCATGGCTACACCTTC. This sequence joins TRBV11-2 and TRBJ1-2, with D unresolved. Trimming took off 0 bases at V and 6 bases at J, with 14 bases between the two ends. Germline V gene sequence: CDR1 SGHAT, CDR2 FQNNGV. CDR3 size: 15 residues.

The chain has TRBV7-9 and TRBJ2-7; D remains ambiguous. This CDR3 has 13 amino acids. V was shortened by 3 bases and J by 5 bases, with 11 bases between the two germline ends. Germline V lookup: CDR1 SEHNR, CDR2 FQNEAQ (reference sequence). The DNA of the CDR3 is TGTGCCAGCAGCTTTTTGGTAAGAGACGAGCAGTACTTC. Translating it yields CASSFLVRDEQYF. Based on the CDR3 plus reference TRBV7-9 and TRBJ2-7, the full variable domain is DTGVSQNPRHKITKRGQNVTFRCDPISEHNRLYWYRQTLGQGPEFLTYFQNEAQLEKSRLLSDRFSAERPKGSFSTLEIQRTEQGDSAMYLCASSFLVRDEQYFGPGTRLTVT.

The chain has TRBV10-3 and TRBJ2-2; D gene unclear. CDR3 size: 14 residues. Per germline, CDR1 ENHRY and CDR2 SYGVKD. V gave up 0 bases and J gave up 8 bases, with 10 bases separating them. The CDR3 sequence is CAISESPRWGELFF. As DNA, the CDR3 is TGTGCCATCAGTGAGTCCCCCCGGTGGGGGGAGCTGTTTTTT.

V gene TRBV2 combines with J gene TRBJ2-1, with D perhaps TRBD2 (6 bases). Per germline, CDR1 SNHLY and CDR2 FYNNEI. This CDR3 is built from 14 residues. The ends were cut back, 4 bases at V and 7 bases at J, with 14 bases in the middle. This CDR3 reads CASSVASGRNEQFF. The DNA for the CDR3 is TGTGCCAGCAGTGTGGCGTCAGGGAGGAATGAGCAGTTCTTC.

V usage is TRBV27 and J usage is TRBJ2-7, with 7 bases identical to TRBD1. The CDR3 has 13 amino acids. From germline, CDR1 is MNHEY and CDR2 SMNVEV (reference sequence). With 9 bases clipped from V and 4 bases from J, the junction kept 9 bases outside the gene matches. The CDR3 spells CASRQGLVYEQYF. The CDR3 DNA is TGTGCCAGTAGACAGGGATTGGTTTACGAGCAGTACTTC.

This clone occurred a few times. The rearrangement joins TRBV11-3 to TRBJ2-3, with 8 positions matching TRBD1. Germline V gene sequence: CDR1 SGHNT, CDR2 YENEEA. The CDR3 covers 14 residues. After removal of 6 bases from V and 6 bases from J, the junction contained 8 bases not matched to a gene. CDR3 region: CASSFGTGVDTQYF. The CDR3 bases are TGTGCCAGCAGTTTCGGGACAGGAGTGGATACGCAGTATTTT. The complete variable domain, with remaining parts taken from reference TRBV11-3 and TRBJ2-3, reads EAGVVQSPRYKIIEKKQPVAFWCNPISGHNTLYWYLQNLGQGPELLIRYENEEAVDDSQLPKDRFSAERLKGVDSTLKIQPAELGDSAVYLCASSFGTGVDTQYFGPGTRLTVL.

The chain joins TRBV27 to TRBJ1-2, with a weak D call TRBD1 (6 bases). Trimming took 5 bases from V and 10 from J, leaving 17 bases between them. Germline loops: CDR1 MNHEY, CDR2 SMNVEV (reference sequence). The CDR3 has 13 amino acids. The DNA for the CDR3 is TGTGCCAGCAGTCCCGCCGACAGGCCCCACTACACCTTC. Amino acid sequence: CASSPADRPHYTF.

The chain has TRBV2 and TRBJ2-3, with D possibly TRBD2 on 7 matching bases. The germline gives CDR1 SNHLY, CDR2 FYNNEI. The length of the CDR3 is 15 residues. The germline V and J ends were trimmed by 6 bases and 3 bases, with 16 bases remaining between them. For the CDR3, the DNA is TGTGCCAGCAGACTCCTAGGGGGGGCGACAGATACGCAGTATTTT. Translated, it gives CASRLLGGATDTQYF.

The chain carries TRBV19 and TRBJ2-2, with a possible D match to TRBD2 (5 bases). The CDR3 covers 14 residues. Germline V gene data show CDR1 as LNHDA and CDR2 as SQIVND (reference sequence). V lost 10 bases, J lost 2 bases, and 14 bases lay in between. Written as DNA, the CDR3 is TGTGCCATCGGGCCAACGGGAAACACCGGGGAGCTGTTTTTT. Translated: CAIGPTGNTGELFF. The variable domain in full, completed from reference TRBV19 and TRBJ2-2, reads DGGITQSPKYLFRKEGQNVTLSCEQNLNHDAMYWYRQDPGQGLRLIYYSQIVNDFQKGDIAEGYSVSREKKESFPLTVTSAQKNPTAFYLCAIGPTGNTGELFFGEGSRLTVL.